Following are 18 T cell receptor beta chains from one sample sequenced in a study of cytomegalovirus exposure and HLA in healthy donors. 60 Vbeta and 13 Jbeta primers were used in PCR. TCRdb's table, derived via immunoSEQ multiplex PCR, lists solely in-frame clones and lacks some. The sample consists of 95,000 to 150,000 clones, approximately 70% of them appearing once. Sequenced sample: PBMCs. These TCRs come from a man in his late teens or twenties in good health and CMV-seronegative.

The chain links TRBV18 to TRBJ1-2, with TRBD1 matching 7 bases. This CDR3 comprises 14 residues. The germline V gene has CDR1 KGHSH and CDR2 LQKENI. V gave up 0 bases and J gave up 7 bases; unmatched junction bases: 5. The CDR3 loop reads CASSPPFRGSGYTF. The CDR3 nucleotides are TGTGCCAGCTCACCACCGTTCAGGGGGAGTGGCTACACCTTC.

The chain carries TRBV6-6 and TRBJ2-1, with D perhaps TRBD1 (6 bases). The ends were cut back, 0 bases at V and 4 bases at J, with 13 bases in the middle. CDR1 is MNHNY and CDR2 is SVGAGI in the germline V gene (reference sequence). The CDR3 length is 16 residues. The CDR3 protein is CASSYSRGKGYNEQFF. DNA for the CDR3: TGTGCCAGCAGTTACTCGAGGGGGAAAGGGTACAATGAGCAGTTCTTC.

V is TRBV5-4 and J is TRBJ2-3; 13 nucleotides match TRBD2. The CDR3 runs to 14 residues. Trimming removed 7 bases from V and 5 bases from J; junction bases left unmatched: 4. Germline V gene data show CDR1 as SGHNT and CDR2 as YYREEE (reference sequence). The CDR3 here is CASQGLAGRDTQYF. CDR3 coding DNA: TGTGCCAGCCAGGGACTAGCGGGACGAGATACGCAGTATTTT.

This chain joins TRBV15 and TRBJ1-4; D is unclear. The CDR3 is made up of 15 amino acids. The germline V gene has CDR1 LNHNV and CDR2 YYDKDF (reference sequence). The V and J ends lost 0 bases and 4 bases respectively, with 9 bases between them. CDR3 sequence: CATSRDGPRNEKLFF. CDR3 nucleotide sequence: TGTGCCACCAGCAGAGATGGGCCCCGTAATGAAAAACTGTTTTTT.

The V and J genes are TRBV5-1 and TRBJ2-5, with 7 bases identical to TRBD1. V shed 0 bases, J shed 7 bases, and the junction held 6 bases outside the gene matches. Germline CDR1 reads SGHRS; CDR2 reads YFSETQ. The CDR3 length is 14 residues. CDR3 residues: CASSLGQGQGTQYF. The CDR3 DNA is TGCGCCAGCAGCTTGGGACAGGGCCAGGGGACCCAGTACTTC.

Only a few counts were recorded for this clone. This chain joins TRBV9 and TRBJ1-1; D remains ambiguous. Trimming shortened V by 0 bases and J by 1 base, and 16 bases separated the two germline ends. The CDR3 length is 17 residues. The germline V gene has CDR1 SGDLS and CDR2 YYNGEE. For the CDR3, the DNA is TGTGCCAGCAGCGTAGGCGGAGTGATCCCCGCGAACACTGAAGCTTTCTTT. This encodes CASSVGGVIPANTEAFF.

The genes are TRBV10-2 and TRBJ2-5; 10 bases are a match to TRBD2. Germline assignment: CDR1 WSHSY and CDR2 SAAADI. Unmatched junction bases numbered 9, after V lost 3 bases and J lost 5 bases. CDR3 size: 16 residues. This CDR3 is CASSDQRGGLSETQYF. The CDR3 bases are TGCGCCAGCAGTGACCAGCGGGGGGGCCTATCGGAGACCCAGTACTTC.

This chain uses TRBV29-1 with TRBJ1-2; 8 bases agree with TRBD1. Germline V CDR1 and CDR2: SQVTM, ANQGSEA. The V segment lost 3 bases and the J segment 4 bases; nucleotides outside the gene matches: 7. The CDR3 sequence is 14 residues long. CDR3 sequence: CSVDPDRASYGYTF. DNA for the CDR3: TGCAGCGTTGACCCGGACAGGGCGAGCTATGGCTACACCTTC.

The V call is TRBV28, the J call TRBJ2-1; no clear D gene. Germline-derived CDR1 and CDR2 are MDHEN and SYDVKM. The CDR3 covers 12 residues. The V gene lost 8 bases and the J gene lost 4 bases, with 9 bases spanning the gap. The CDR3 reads CASRTVYNEQFF. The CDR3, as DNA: TGTGCCAGCCGAACAGTTTACAATGAGCAGTTCTTC.

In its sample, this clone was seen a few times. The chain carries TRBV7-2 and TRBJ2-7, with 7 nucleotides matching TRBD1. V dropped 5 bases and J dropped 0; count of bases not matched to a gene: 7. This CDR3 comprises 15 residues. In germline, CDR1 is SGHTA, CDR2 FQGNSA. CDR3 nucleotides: TGTGCCAGCAGCATACGGGACAGCGGCTCCTACGAGCAGTACTTC. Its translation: CASSIRDSGSYEQYF.

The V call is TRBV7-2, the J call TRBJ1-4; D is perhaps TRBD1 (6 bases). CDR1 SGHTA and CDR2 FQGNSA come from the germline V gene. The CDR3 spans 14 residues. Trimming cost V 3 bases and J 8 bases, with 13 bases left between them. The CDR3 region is CASSLTGFGEKLFF. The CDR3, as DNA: TGTGCCAGCAGCTTGACAGGTTTTGGGGAAAAACTGTTTTTT. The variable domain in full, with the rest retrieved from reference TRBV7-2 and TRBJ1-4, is GAGVSQSPSNKVTEKGKDVELRCDPISGHTALYWYRQSLGQGLEFLIYFQGNSAPDKSGLPSDRFSAERTGGSVSTLTIQRTQQEDSAVYLCASSLTGFGEKLFFGSGTQLSVL.

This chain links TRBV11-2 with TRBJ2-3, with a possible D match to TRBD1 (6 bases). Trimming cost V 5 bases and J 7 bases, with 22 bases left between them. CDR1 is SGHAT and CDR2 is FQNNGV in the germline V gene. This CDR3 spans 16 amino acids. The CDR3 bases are TGTGCCAGCAGCCGCGAAGGGGGTAGTGTGTCAAATACGCAGTATTTT. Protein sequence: CASSREGGSVSNTQYF.

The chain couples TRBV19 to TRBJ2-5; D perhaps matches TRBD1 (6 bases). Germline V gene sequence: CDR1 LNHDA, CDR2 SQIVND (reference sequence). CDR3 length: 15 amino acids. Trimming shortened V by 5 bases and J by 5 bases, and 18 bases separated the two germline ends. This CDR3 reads CASSFTGHPQETQYF. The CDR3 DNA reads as TGTGCCAGTAGTTTCACGGGACACCCGCAGGAGACCCAGTACTTC.

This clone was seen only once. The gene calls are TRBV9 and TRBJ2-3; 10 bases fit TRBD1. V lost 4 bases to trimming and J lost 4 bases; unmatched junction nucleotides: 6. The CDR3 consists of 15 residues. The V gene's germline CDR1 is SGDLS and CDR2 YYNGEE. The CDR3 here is CASSLDRGRADTQYF. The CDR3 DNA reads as TGTGCCAGCAGCCTAGACAGGGGGCGCGCAGATACGCAGTATTTT.

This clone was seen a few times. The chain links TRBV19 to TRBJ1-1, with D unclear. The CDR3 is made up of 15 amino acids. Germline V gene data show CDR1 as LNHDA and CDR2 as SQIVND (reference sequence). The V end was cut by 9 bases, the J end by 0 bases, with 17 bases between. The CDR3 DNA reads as TGTGCCAGCCAAATTAGGAGATCCATGAACACTGAAGCTTTCTTT. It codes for CASQIRRSMNTEAFF.

The CDR3, as DNA: TGCGCCAGCAGCGTCCTCACAGGGGGCTATGGCTACACCTTC. Its protein is CASSVLTGGYGYTF. The chain combines TRBV5-1 with TRBJ1-2, with TRBD1 identical over 8 bases. The ends lost 4 bases at V and 4 bases at J; junction bases unmatched: 6. The CDR3 sequence is 14 residues long. Looked up from germline, CDR1 is SGHRS and CDR2 is YFSETQ.

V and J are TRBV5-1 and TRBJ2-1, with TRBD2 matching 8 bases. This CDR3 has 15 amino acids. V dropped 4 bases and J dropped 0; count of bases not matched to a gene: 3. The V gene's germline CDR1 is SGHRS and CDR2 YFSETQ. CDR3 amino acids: CASSPSGSSYNEQFF. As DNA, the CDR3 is TGCGCCAGCAGCCCCAGCGGGAGCTCCTACAATGAGCAGTTCTTC.

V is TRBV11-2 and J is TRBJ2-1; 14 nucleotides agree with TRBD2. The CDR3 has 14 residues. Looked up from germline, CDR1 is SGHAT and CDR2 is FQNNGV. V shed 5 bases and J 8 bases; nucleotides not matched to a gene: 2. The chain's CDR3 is CASSPGLAGDEQFF. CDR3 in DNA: TGTGCCAGCAGCCCGGGACTAGCGGGAGATGAGCAGTTCTTC.